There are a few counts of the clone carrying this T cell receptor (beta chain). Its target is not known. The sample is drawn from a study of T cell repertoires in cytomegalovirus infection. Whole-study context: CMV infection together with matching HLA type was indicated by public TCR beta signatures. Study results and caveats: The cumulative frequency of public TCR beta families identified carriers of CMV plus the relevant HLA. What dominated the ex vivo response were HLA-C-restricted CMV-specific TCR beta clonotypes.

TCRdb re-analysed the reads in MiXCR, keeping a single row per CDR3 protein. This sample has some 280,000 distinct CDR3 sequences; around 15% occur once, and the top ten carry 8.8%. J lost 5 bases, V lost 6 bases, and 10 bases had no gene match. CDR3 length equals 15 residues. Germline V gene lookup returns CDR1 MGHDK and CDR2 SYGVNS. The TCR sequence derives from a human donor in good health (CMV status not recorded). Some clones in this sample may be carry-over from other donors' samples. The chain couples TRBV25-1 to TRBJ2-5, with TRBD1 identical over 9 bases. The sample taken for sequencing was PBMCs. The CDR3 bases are TGTGCCAGCAGCCCTCCCGGGACAGGGAGTGAGACCCAGTACTTC. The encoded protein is CASSPPGTGSETQYF.